Presented here are 4 T cell receptor beta chains from one specimen sequenced in a study of shared clonotypes between healthy human individuals. Here immunoSEQ multiplex PCR was the method, and the copy in TCRdb shows in-frame clones only, minus some. The table includes over a million clones, about 75% detected once. The sequencing input was memory CD4+ T cells sorted from blood. Subset given: CD45RA-negative fraction. These receptors originate from a man younger than 30 in good health.

This clone is a singleton in its sample. The chain employs TRBV7-2 and TRBJ2-1, with no clear D. In germline, CDR1 is SGHTA, CDR2 FQGNSA. V was shortened by 0 bases and J by 4 bases, with 10 bases between the two germline ends. This CDR3 has 15 residues. In nucleotides, the CDR3 is TGTGCCAGCAGCTTAGCAGGATACGATTACAATGAGCAGTTCTTC. Protein product: CASSLAGYDYNEQFF.

On this clone itself: At the DNA level, this CDR3 is encoded by other sequences in the same sample as well. The chain joins TRBV6-1 to TRBJ2-1; 13 nucleotides line up with TRBD2. Trimming took 6 bases from V and 4 from J; bases not matched to a gene: 0. CDR3 size: 14 residues. Per germline, CDR1 MNHNS and CDR2 SASEGT. CDR3 in amino acids: CASRGLAGYNEQFF. CDR3 DNA sequence: TGTGCCAGCAGGGGACTAGCGGGGTACAATGAGCAGTTCTTC.

The chain uses TRBV29-1 and TRBJ1-1; TRBD1 might be the D (5 bases). This CDR3 has 14 residues. Germline V gives CDR1 SQVTM, CDR2 ANQGSEA. Trimming cost V 4 bases and J 4 bases, with 16 bases left between them. CDR3 residues: CSVGLSSGGTEAFF. The CDR3 DNA follows: TGCAGCGTTGGACTCTCCTCGGGGGGCACTGAAGCTTTCTTT.

The gene calls are TRBV29-1 and TRBJ2-3; 11 bases fit TRBD2. The CDR3 has 14 amino acids. CDR1 is SQVTM and CDR2 is ANQGSEA in the germline V gene. V shed 4 bases and J 3 bases; nucleotides not matched to a gene: 3. DNA of the CDR3: TGCAGCGTTGGGCTAGCGGGGGGTACAGATACGCAGTATTTT. Translating gives CSVGLAGGTDTQYF.